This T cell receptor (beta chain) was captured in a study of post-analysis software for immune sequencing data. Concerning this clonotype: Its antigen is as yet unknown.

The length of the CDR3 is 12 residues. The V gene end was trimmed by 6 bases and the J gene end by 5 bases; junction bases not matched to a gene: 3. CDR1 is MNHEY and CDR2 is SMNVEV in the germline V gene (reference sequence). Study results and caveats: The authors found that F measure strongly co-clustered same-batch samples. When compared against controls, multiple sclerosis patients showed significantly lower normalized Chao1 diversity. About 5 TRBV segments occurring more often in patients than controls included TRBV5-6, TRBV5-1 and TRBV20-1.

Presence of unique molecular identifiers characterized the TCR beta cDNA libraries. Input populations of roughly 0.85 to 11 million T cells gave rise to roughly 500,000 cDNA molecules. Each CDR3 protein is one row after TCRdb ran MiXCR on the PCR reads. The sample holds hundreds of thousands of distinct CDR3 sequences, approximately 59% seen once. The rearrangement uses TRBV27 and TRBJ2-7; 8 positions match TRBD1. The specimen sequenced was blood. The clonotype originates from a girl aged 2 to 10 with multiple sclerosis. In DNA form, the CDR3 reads TGTGCCAGCAGGACAGGGGCCCACGAGCAGTACTTC. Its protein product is CASRTGAHEQYF.